The 2 T cell receptor beta chains given below trace back to one sample, sequenced in a study of CD8+ T cells in alopecia areata. Investigators isolated RNA and reverse transcribed it into cDNA to act as the sequencing template. Measured with immunoSEQ multiplex PCR; TCRdb has only the in-frame clones, and not every one. The table shows just over 150,000 clones, with just over 65% occurring only once. Treatment: oral pan-JAK inhibitor, 5-10 mg twice daily. Sequenced material: CD4+ T cells sorted from blood, taken at week 4, from a patient treated with tofacitinib. The receptors derive from a human donor with alopecia areata.

V gene TRBV2 combines with J gene TRBJ1-1; no firm D call. V lost 2 bases, J lost 1 base, and 11 bases lay in between. From germline, CDR1 is SNHLY and CDR2 FYNNEI. The CDR3 is 15 residues long. CDR3 nucleotides: TGTGCCAGCAGTGAATTCCAACAAGGGAACACTGAAGCTTTCTTT. This codes for CASSEFQQGNTEAFF. Drawing the rest from reference TRBV2 and TRBJ1-1, the complete variable domain is EPEVTQTPSHQVTQMGQEVILRCVPISNHLYFYWYRQILGQKVEFLVSFYNNEISEKSEIFDDQFSVERPDGSNFTLKIRSTKLEDSAMYFCASSEFQQGNTEAFFGQGTRLTVV.

The gene calls are TRBV5-1 and TRBJ2-5; 9 bases map to TRBD1. J gave up 5 bases and V 4 bases, and 9 bases lay outside the gene matches. Germline V gene lookup returns CDR1 SGHRS and CDR2 YFSETQ. The CDR3 length is 15 residues. The DNA of the CDR3 is TGCGCCAGCAGCCAGTCGGGACAGGGAGGGGAGACCCAGTACTTC. Translation gives CASSQSGQGGETQYF.